This T cell receptor (beta chain) was recovered during a study of blood T cell repertoires in COVID-19 (dated by TCRdb to between 2020 and 2021). Study-wide context: Samples covering the acute and convalescent phases of COVID-19 were provided by collaborators in the United States, Italy and Spain. The samples were drawn from the first 160 participants of the ongoing ImmuneRACE study and from over a thousand subjects provided by 6 global collaborators. Sample metadata almost always included a de-identified subject ID, COVID-19 status, age in years and sex. The repertoires were made available in a free public database intended to serve as a resource for research on the immune response to SARS-CoV-2. The material from the prospective study consisted of cDNA or gDNA derived from T cells, B-cell-depleted T cells, or PBMCs. The dataset comprised deeply sampled blood TCRbeta repertoires from subjects exposed to, actively infected with, or recovered from COVID-19. Where available, HLA class I and class II types were obtained from metadata supplied by the sample provider rather than from assay-based typing.

The CDR3 spans 16 residues, from the cysteine through the phenylalanine. Of the read, only the CDR3 DNA is kept; its 48 bases are in frame from base 1. V gives up 4 bases and J gives up 0 bases, and the segment between their germline ends measures 13 bases. Reading the germline V gene (reference sequence) gives CDR1 LNHDA and CDR2 SQIVND. As to this clone: This clone's antigen is unknown. No quality values exist for individual bases; no much larger clone is one base distant.

General study outcomes and caveats: How much clinical and demographic metadata was included differed by source and by participant, and the metadata was provided uncurated.

Each collaborating institution followed its own protocols to collect whole blood in K2EDTA tubes. Collaborator samples were shipped for TCRbeta analysis as frozen whole blood, isolated PBMCs, or DNA extracted from either sample type. TCRbeta CDR3 regions were amplified from genomic DNA by means of the immunoSEQ Assay, a bias-controlled multiplex PCR. Per the source publication's procedure: Within the assay, amplification of reference gene primers was used to estimate how many nucleated cells each sample contained. To quantify the absolute abundance of each unique TCRbeta CDR3 rearrangement, sequence reads were collapsed and filtered. For each sample, productive Simpson clonality was calculated as the square root of Simpson's diversity index over productive rearrangements. This immuneACCESS table, as held by TCRdb, lists in-frame sequences with V and J called but not all clones. Of the missing ones, under half trace to an unresolved V gene in checked studies; the others have no known cause. V and J calls and clone size are as listed in that table; D and trimming were resolved from the DNA. Here the sample has about 260,000 clones; 90% occur a single time. In total, the top ten clones hold about 4% of the sample.

The TCR comes from a woman in her 40s with acute or convalescent COVID-19. In this chain, TRBV19 is recombined with TRBJ1-3; perhaps TRBD1 is the D gene, with 6 bases matching. The sequencing input was peripheral blood. DNA sequence: TGTGCCAGTAGTACGGGACAACTCGTCTCTGGAAACACCATATATTTT. It is translated as CASSTGQLVSGNTIYF.